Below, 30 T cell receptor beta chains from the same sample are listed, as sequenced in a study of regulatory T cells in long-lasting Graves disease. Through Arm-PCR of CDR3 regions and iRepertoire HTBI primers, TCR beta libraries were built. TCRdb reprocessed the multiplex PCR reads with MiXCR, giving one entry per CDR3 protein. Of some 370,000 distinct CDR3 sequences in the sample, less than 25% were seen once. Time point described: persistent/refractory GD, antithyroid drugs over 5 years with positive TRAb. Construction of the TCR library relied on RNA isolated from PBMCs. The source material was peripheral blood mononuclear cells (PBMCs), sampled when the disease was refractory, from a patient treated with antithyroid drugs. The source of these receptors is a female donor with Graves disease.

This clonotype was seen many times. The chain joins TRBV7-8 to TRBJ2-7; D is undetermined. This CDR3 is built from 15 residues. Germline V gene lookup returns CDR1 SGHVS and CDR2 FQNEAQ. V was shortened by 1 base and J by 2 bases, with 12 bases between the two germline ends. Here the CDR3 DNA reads TGTGCCAGCAGCTTAGTAAGGTGGGCTACCTACGAGCAGTACTTC. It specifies CASSLVRWATYEQYF.

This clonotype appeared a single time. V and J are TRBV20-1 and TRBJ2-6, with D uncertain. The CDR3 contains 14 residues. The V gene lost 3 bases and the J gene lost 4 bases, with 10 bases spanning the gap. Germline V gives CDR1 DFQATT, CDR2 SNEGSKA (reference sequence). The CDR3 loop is CSASPRGGANVLTF. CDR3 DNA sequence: TGCAGTGCTAGTCCCCGAGGCGGGGCCAACGTCCTGACTTTC.

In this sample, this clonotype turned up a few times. The CDR3 protein is CASSHVGNHYEQYF. CDR3 in DNA: TGCGCCAGCAGCCATGTCGGGAACCACTACGAGCAGTACTTC. The chain joins TRBV4-1 to TRBJ2-7; a weak D match, TRBD2 (5 bases). This CDR3 contains 14 residues. Per germline, CDR1 MGHRA and CDR2 YSYEKL. V lost 3 bases to trimming and J lost 3 bases, with 12 bases between them.

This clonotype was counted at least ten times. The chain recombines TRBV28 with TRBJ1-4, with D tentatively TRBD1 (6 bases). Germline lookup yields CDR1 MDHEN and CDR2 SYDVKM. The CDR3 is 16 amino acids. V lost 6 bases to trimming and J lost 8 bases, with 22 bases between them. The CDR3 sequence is CASRPQGSFFREKLFF. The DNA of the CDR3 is TGTGCCAGCAGACCACAGGGCTCTTTTTTCAGGGAAAAACTGTTTTTT.

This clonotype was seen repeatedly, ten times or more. CDR3 DNA: TGTGCCAGCAGTTACTCTCGTGTGTCCGGGGAGCTGTTTTTT. Its translation: CASSYSRVSGELFF. The V and J genes are TRBV6-5 and TRBJ2-2; D remains ambiguous. Trimming stripped 0 bases from V and 6 bases from J, with 8 bases between. The CDR3 is made up of 14 amino acids. Per germline, CDR1 MNHEY and CDR2 SVGAGI.

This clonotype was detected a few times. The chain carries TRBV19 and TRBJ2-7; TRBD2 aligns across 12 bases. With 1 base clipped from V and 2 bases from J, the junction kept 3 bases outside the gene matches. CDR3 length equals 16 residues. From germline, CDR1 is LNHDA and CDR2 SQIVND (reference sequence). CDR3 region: CASSIAASGRAYEQYF. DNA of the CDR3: TGTGCCAGTAGTATAGCGGCTAGCGGGAGGGCCTACGAGCAGTACTTC.

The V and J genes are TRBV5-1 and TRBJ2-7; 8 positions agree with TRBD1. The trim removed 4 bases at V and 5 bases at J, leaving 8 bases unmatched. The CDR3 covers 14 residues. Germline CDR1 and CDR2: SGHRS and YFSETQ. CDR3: CASSPRQGPDEQYF. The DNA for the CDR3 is TGCGCCAGCAGCCCCCGACAGGGGCCCGACGAGCAGTACTTC.

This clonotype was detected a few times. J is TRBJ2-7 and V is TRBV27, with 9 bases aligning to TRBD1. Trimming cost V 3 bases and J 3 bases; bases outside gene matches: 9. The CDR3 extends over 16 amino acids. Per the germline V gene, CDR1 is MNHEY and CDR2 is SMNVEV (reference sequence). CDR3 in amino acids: CASSLGVPGQGYEQYF. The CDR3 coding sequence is TGTGCCAGCAGTTTGGGGGTCCCGGGACAGGGCTACGAGCAGTACTTC.

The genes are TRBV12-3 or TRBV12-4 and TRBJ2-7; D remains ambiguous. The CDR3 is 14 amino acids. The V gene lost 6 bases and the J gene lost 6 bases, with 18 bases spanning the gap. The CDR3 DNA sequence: TGTGCCAGCAGGGTTGCACTGCCCGTCACCGAGCAGTACTTC. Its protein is CASRVALPVTEQYF.

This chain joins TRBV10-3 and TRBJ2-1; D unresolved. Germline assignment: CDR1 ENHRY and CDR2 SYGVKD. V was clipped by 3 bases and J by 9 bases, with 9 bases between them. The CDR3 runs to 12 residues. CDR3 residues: CAISEWNAEQFF. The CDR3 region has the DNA TGTGCCATCAGTGAATGGAACGCTGAGCAGTTCTTC.

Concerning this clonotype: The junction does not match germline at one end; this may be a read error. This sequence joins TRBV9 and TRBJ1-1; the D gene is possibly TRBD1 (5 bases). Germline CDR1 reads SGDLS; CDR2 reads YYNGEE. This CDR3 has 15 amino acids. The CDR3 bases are TGTACCAGCAGCGTAGCTGGGGGAGGGTGGTCTGAAGCTTTCTTT. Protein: CTSSVAGGGWSEAFF.

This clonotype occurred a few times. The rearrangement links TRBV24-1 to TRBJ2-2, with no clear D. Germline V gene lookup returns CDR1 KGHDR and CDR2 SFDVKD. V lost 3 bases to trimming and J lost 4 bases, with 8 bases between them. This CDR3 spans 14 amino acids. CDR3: CATSDPWSTGELFF. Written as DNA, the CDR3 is TGTGCCACCAGTGATCCTTGGAGCACCGGGGAGCTGTTTTTT.

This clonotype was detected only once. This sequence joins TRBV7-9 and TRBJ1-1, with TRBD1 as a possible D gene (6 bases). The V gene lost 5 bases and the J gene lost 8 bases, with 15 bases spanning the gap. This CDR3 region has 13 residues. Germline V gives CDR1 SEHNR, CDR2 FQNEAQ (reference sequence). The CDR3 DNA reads TGTGCCAGCAGCAGGGGGTCTGCTATAGAAGCTTTCTTT. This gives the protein CASSRGSAIEAFF. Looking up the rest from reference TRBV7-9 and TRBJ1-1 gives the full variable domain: DTGVSQNPRHKITKRGQNVTFRCDPISEHNRLYWYRQTLGQGPEFLTYFQNEAQLEKSRLLSDRFSAERPKGSFSTLEIQRTEQGDSAMYLCASSRGSAIEAFFGQGTRLTVV.

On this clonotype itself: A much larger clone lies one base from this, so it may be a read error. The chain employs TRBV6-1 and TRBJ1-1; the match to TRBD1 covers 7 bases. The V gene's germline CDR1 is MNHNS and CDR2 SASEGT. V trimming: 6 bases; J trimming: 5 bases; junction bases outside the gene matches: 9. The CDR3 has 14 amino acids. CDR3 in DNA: TGTGCCAGCAGGCCGACAGGGATAGAGACTGAAGCTTTCTTT. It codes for CASRPTGIETEAFF.

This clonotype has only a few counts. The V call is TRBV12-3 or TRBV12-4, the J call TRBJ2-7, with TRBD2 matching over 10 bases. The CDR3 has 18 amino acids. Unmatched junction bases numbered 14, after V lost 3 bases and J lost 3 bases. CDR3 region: CASSFSGQAGGPIYEQYF. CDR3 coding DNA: TGTGCCAGCAGTTTTTCTGGGCAAGCGGGAGGGCCGATCTACGAGCAGTACTTC.

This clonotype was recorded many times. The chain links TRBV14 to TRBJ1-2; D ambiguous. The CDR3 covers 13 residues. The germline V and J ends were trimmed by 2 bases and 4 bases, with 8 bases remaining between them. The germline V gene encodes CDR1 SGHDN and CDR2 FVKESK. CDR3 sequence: CASSQTGSYGYTF. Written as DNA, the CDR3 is TGTGCCAGCAGCCAAACCGGGAGCTATGGCTACACCTTC.

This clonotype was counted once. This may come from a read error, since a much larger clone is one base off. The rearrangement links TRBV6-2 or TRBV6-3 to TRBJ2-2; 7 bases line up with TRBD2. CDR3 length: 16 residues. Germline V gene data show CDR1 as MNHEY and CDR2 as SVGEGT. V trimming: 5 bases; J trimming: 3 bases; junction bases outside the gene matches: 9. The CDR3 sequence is CASSRAGFADTGELFF. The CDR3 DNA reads TGTGCCAGCAGTAGAGCGGGGTTCGCGGACACCGGGGAGCTGTTTTTT.

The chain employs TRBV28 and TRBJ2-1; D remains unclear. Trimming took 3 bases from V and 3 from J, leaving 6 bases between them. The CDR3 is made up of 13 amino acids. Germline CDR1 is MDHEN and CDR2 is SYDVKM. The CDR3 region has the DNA TGTGCCAGCAGTTTCGCAGTCTACAATGAGCAGTTCTTC. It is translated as CASSFAVYNEQFF.

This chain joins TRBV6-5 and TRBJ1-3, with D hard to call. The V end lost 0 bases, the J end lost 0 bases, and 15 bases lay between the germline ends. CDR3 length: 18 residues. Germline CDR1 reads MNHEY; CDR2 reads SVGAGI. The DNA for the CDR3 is TGTGCCAGCAGTTACTCGAACCCACAGCGACTCTCTGGAAACACCATATATTTT. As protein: CASSYSNPQRLSGNTIYF.

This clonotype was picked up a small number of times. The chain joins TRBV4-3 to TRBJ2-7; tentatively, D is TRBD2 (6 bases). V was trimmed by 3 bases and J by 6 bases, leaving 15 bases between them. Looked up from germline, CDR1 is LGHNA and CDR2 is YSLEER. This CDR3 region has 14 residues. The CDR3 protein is CASSQGSGSGEQYF. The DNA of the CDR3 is TGCGCCAGCAGCCAGGGAAGCGGGTCCGGCGAGCAGTACTTC.

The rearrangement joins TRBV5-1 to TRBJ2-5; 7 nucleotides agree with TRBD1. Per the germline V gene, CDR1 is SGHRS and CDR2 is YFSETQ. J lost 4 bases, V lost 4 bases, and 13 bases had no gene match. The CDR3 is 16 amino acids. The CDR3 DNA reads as TGCGCCAGCAGCCCGGGACAGAGCCTTTATAGAGAGACCCAGTACTTC. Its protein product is CASSPGQSLYRETQYF.

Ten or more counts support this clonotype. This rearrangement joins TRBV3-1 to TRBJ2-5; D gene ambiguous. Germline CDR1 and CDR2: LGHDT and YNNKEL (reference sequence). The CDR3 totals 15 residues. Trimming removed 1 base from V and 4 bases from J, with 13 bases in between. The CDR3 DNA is TGTGCCAGCAGCCAAGGTCCACCTTGGGTAGAGACCCAGTACTTC. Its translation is CASSQGPPWVETQYF.

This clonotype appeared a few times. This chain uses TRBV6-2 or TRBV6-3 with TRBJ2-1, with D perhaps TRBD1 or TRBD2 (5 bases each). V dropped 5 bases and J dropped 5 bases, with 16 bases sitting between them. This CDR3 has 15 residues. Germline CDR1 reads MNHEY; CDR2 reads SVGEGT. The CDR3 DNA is TGTGCCAGCAGTATTGGGGGATTCAGGAACAATGAGCAGTTCTTC. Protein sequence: CASSIGGFRNNEQFF.

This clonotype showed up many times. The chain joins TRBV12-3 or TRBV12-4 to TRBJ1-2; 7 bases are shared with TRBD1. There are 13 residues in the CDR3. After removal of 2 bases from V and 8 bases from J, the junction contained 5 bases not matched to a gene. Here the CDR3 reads CASSLMGTDGYTF. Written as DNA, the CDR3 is TGTGCCAGCAGTTTAATGGGGACAGACGGCTACACCTTC.

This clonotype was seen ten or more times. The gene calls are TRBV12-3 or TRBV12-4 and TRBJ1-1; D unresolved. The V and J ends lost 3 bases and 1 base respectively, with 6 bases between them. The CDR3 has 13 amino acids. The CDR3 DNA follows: TGTGCCAGCAGTTTTGGGGAGAACACTGAAGCTTTCTTT. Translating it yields CASSFGENTEAFF.

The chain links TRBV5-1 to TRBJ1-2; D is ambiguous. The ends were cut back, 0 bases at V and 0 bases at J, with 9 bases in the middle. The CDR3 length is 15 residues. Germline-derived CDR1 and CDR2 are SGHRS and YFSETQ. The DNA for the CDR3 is TGCGCCAGCAGCTTGGTGGGCAGTTCTAACTATGGCTACACCTTC. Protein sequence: CASSLVGSSNYGYTF.

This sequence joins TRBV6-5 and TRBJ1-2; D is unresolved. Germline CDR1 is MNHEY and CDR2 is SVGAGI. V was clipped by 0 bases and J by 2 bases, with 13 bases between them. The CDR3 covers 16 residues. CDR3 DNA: TGTGCCAGCAGTTACTCGAGGGCGGGAGGAAACTATGGCTACACCTTC. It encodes CASSYSRAGGNYGYTF.

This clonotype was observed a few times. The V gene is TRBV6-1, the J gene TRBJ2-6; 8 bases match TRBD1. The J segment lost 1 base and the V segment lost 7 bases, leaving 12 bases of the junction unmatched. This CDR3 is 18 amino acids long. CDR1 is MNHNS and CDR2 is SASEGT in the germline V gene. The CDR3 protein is CASNGQGMGASGANVLTF. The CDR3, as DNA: TGTGCCAGCAATGGACAGGGTATGGGTGCGTCTGGGGCCAACGTCCTGACTTTC.

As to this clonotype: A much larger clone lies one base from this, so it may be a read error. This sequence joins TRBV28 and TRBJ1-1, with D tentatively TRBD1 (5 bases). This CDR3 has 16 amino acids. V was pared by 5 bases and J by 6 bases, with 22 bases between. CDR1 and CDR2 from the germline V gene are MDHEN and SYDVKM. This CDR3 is CASSPTSPGPHAEAFF. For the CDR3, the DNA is TGTGCCAGCAGTCCCACTTCTCCGGGACCACACGCTGAAGCTTTCTTT.

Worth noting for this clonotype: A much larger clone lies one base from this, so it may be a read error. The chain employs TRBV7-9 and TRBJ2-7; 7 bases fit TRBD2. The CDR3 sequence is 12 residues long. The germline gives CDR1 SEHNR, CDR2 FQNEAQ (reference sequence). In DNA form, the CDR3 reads TGTGCCAGCAGCTTACCAAAGCGGGGTGGAGACTTC. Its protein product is CASSLPKRGGDF.